One sample yielded the 23 T cell receptor beta chains listed below, sequenced in a study of CD8+CD57+ T cells in acquired aplastic anemia. Whoever was chosen for sequencing had shown CD8+CD57+ cell expansion by flow cytometry. The template for TCR beta VDJ and CDR3 sequence profiling was genomic DNA. TCRdb redid the calling of the reads with MiXCR, one entry per CDR3 protein. Of about 120,000 distinct CDR3 sequences in the sample, 58% are singletons; the top ten hold around 29%. The material sequenced was sorted CD4+, CD8+, or CD8+CD57+ T cells (not recorded which) from PBMCs. These receptors were taken from a human donor with aplastic anemia.

This clonotype was seen only a few times. The gene calls are TRBV2 and TRBJ2-7; D gene ambiguous. The V gene lost 4 bases and the J gene lost 3 bases, with 4 bases spanning the gap. The CDR3 covers 11 residues. Germline CDR1 SNHLY, CDR2 FYNNEI. The CDR3 bases are TGTGCCAGCAGTGTCAACTACGAGCAGTACTTC. It codes for CASSVNYEQYF.

In its sample, this clonotype was seen many times. The chain links TRBV4-3 to TRBJ2-3; 8 bases are shared with TRBD2. CDR1 LGHNA and CDR2 YSLEER come from the germline V gene. V trimming: 8 bases; J trimming: 0 bases; junction bases outside the gene matches: 7. The CDR3 has 15 amino acids. CDR3 sequence: CASREGVPSTDTQYF. DNA for the CDR3: TGCGCCAGCCGGGAGGGGGTACCTAGCACAGATACGCAGTATTTT.

The chain joins TRBV25-1 to TRBJ2-3; D is unclear. Trimming left V 0 bases short and J 2 bases short, with 9 bases between. This CDR3 region has 15 residues. From germline, CDR1 is MGHDK and CDR2 SYGVNS. The CDR3 sequence is CASSEYSTFTDTQYF. DNA of the CDR3: TGTGCCAGCAGTGAATACTCCACCTTCACAGATACGCAGTATTTT.

This chain links TRBV7-9 with TRBJ1-4, with TRBD1 as a possible D gene (5 bases). Germline CDR1 and CDR2: SEHNR and FQNEAQ (reference sequence). The CDR3 has 13 amino acids. V was shortened by 3 bases and J by 6 bases, with 8 bases between the two germline ends. Written as DNA, the CDR3 is TGTGCCAGCAGCTTGAGACAGTATGAAAAACTGTTTTTT. The encoded protein is CASSLRQYEKLFF.

The genes are TRBV3-1 and TRBJ2-3; 8 positions agree with TRBD2. J was trimmed by 5 bases and V by 0 bases; bases with no gene match: 7. The CDR3 covers 16 residues. CDR1 is LGHDT and CDR2 is YNNKEL in the germline V gene (reference sequence). Here the CDR3 reads CASSQDAAGAKDTQYF. The CDR3 DNA reads TGTGCCAGCAGCCAAGATGCAGCGGGAGCAAAAGATACGCAGTATTTT.

The chain is built from TRBV11-2 and TRBJ2-3; D is possibly TRBD2 (5 bases). The CDR3 totals 15 residues. Germline V CDR1 and CDR2: SGHAT, FQNNGV. The V gene lost 3 bases and the J gene lost 4 bases, with 14 bases spanning the gap. The CDR3 here is CASSFFVSGSDTQYF. CDR3 DNA sequence: TGTGCCAGCAGCTTCTTCGTATCGGGGTCAGATACGCAGTATTTT.

J is TRBJ1-2 and V is TRBV7-9; the D is unclear. Germline V gives CDR1 SEHNR, CDR2 FQNEAQ (reference sequence). Trimming took 0 bases from V and 4 from J, leaving 12 bases between them. The CDR3 is 15 residues long. CDR3 region: CASSLAGSGSYGYTF. CDR3 in DNA: TGTGCCAGCAGCTTAGCAGGGAGTGGCTCCTATGGCTACACCTTC.

The rearrangement joins TRBV29-1 to TRBJ2-1; D ambiguous. In germline, CDR1 is SQVTM, CDR2 ANQGSEA. The CDR3 loop spans 11 amino acids. Trimming removed 6 bases from V and 12 bases from J, with 15 bases in between. CDR3 residues: CSVEKSAAQFF. In DNA form, the CDR3 reads TGCAGCGTGGAGAAATCGGCGGCGCAGTTCTTC.

The rearrangement uses TRBV25-1 and TRBJ1-1, with D perhaps matching TRBD1 (5 bases). The germline V and J ends were trimmed by 5 bases and 4 bases, with 11 bases remaining between them. The germline gives CDR1 MGHDK, CDR2 SYGVNS. The CDR3 runs 13 residues. The CDR3 here is CASSWGKVTEAFF. The CDR3 coding sequence is TGTGCCAGCAGTTGGGGGAAGGTCACTGAAGCTTTCTTT.

This clonotype was seen ten or more times. This rearrangement joins TRBV6-1 to TRBJ2-7; TRBD2 matches at 9 bases. The length of the CDR3 is 13 residues. Germline lookup yields CDR1 MNHNS and CDR2 SASEGT. V was pared by 8 bases and J by 4 bases, with 6 bases of the junction left unmatched. This CDR3 reads CASRERGAYEQYF. DNA for the CDR3: TGTGCCAGCCGAGAGCGGGGGGCTTACGAGCAGTACTTC.

V is TRBV10-3 and J is TRBJ1-1; D is undetermined. Germline V gene sequence: CDR1 ENHRY, CDR2 SYGVKD. V was trimmed by 3 bases and J by 0 bases, leaving 8 bases between them. CDR3 length: 14 amino acids. The CDR3 reads CAISDNSLNTEAFF. CDR3 sequence (DNA): TGTGCCATCAGTGACAACTCCCTGAACACTGAAGCTTTCTTT.

V gene TRBV15 combines with J gene TRBJ2-7; TRBD1 might be the D (6 bases). This CDR3 spans 15 amino acids. Germline CDR1 reads LNHNV; CDR2 reads YYDKDF (reference sequence). V lost 1 base, J lost 3 bases, and 13 bases lay in between. CDR3 amino acids: CATSRGWDKFYEQYF. In DNA, the CDR3 is TGTGCCACCAGCAGAGGTTGGGACAAGTTCTACGAGCAGTACTTC.

The rearrangement uses TRBV15 and TRBJ2-2; 9 nucleotides align to TRBD1. The CDR3 runs 14 residues. Germline assignment: CDR1 LNHNV and CDR2 YYDKDF (reference sequence). V shed 9 bases, J shed 6 bases, and the junction held 8 bases outside the gene matches. CDR3 sequence (DNA): TGTGCCACGTCGCCGGACAGGGGTTCCGGGGAGCTGTTTTTT. Its translation is CATSPDRGSGELFF.

V is TRBV6-5 and J is TRBJ2-5, with 9 nucleotides matching TRBD2. Germline CDR1 MNHEY, CDR2 SVGAGI. This CDR3 has 17 amino acids. Trimming cost V 2 bases and J 2 bases; bases outside gene matches: 9. The CDR3 is CASSYGGGLAWQETQYF. The CDR3, as DNA: TGTGCCAGCAGTTACGGCGGGGGACTAGCATGGCAAGAGACCCAGTACTTC.

The J gene is TRBJ1-6, the V gene TRBV15, with 8 positions matching TRBD1. CDR1 LNHNV and CDR2 YYDKDF come from the germline V gene (reference sequence). This CDR3 has 14 amino acids. J lost 6 bases, V lost 3 bases, and 1 base had no gene match. The CDR3 DNA sequence: TGTGCCACCAGCAGTGGACAGGGTAATTCACCCCTCCACTTT. Its protein product is CATSSGQGNSPLHF.

The chain couples TRBV7-9 to TRBJ2-1; 8 bases map to TRBD2. J was trimmed by 8 bases and V by 8 bases; bases with no gene match: 8. CDR1 SEHNR and CDR2 FQNEAQ come from the germline V gene (reference sequence). The CDR3 length is 13 residues. CDR3 sequence reads: CASFPSGSHEQFF. CDR3 bases: TGTGCCAGCTTCCCGAGCGGGAGCCATGAGCAGTTCTTC.

This sequence joins TRBV2 and TRBJ2-1; unclear D gene. CDR3 length equals 18 residues. Germline V gene lookup returns CDR1 SNHLY and CDR2 FYNNEI. Trimming cost V 4 bases and J 2 bases, with 21 bases left between them. The CDR3 nucleotides are TGTGCCAGCAGTGCTAGAGATGATTCAGCTCTCACCTACAATGAGCAGTTCTTC. This translates into CASSARDDSALTYNEQFF.

The V and J genes are TRBV20-1 and TRBJ2-7; 10 nucleotides agree with TRBD2. CDR1 and CDR2 (germline): DFQATT, SNEGSKA (reference sequence). The CDR3 length is 14 residues. After removal of 3 bases from V and 1 base from J, the junction contained 3 bases not matched to a gene. CDR3 sequence: CSASSGGTSYEQYF. The CDR3 DNA reads TGCAGTGCTAGTAGCGGGGGGACATCCTACGAGCAGTACTTC.

Remarks on this clonotype: Compared with germline, one end of the junction differs, possibly owing to a read error. This chain uses TRBV2 with TRBJ2-1, with D uncertain. This CDR3 comprises 10 residues. Germline CDR1 reads SNHLY; CDR2 reads FYNNEI. The CDR3 region has the DNA TGTGCCAGCCTGTCCAATGGGCAGTTCTTC. Translated, it gives CASLSNGQFF.

The chain uses TRBV7-6 and TRBJ2-7; D is ambiguous. V was trimmed by 1 base and J by 7 bases, leaving 11 bases between them. The CDR3 consists of 13 residues. The germline V gene encodes CDR1 SGHVS and CDR2 FNYEAQ. CDR3 sequence (DNA): TGTGCCAGCAGCTTAGTTAACCTGGGGGAGCAGTACTTC. This sequence encodes CASSLVNLGEQYF.

This clonotype was seen only a few times. This rearrangement joins TRBV19 to TRBJ2-7; perhaps TRBD2 as D (6 bases). Trimming took off 7 bases at V and 3 bases at J, with 10 bases between the two ends. Germline V gene data show CDR1 as LNHDA and CDR2 as SQIVND (reference sequence). This CDR3 is built from 12 residues. The CDR3 loop reads CASTVGSYEQYF. For the CDR3, the DNA is TGTGCCAGTACCGTCGGGAGCTACGAGCAGTACTTC.

This clonotype has more than one count but fewer than ten. The chain employs TRBV5-6 and TRBJ2-1; the D gene is possibly TRBD2 (6 bases). V lost 3 bases to trimming and J lost 9 bases, with 13 bases between them. Germline values: CDR1 SGHDT, CDR2 YYEEEE. This CDR3 is 13 amino acids long. For the CDR3, the DNA is TGTGCCAGCAGCTGGGGTCCGGGGGTTGAGCAGTTCTTC. This sequence encodes CASSWGPGVEQFF.

This sequence joins TRBV7-8 and TRBJ2-5, with a tentative D call TRBD2 (6 bases). The CDR3 runs to 14 residues. The germline V gene has CDR1 SGHVS and CDR2 FQNEAQ. Trimming took off 5 bases at V and 5 bases at J, with 15 bases between the two ends. DNA of the CDR3: TGTGCCAGCAGCGTACGGGACTCGGGGGAGACCCAGTACTTC. Translated: CASSVRDSGETQYF.